One TCR beta chain is described in this entry. The data are from a study of OX40 agonist ivuxolimab in advanced cancers. Germline V gene data show CDR1 as ENHRY and CDR2 as SYGVKD. With 2 bases clipped from V and 3 bases from J, the junction kept 7 bases outside the gene matches. The CDR3 runs 16 residues. This table comes from immunoSEQ multiplex PCR, and its TCRdb copy is limited to in-frame clones, with some not included. The profile shows fewer than 55,000 clones, around 86% of them singletons. The input for sequencing was CD4+ or CD8+ T cells sorted from blood, taken in a trial of the OX40 agonist ivuxolimab. The rearrangement joins TRBV10-3 to TRBJ2-7; the match to TRBD1 covers 10 bases. The receptor comes from an adult with an advanced solid tumor such as melanoma, head and neck, liver or kidney cancer. In DNA form, the CDR3 reads TGTGCCATCAGTGAGACTTCGGGACAGGGGAACTACGAGCAGTACTTC. The encoded protein is CAISETSGQGNYEQYF.